This TCR beta chain appears in the sequencing data of a study of shared clonotypes between healthy human individuals (dated by TCRdb to the early 2020s). The study in broad terms: A few men and two women, aged 18 to 49 years, made up the cohort. To estimate repertoire size and how much clonotypes are shared between individuals, the study performed deep sequencing of blood TCR repertoires from 4 to 6 healthy adults. Libraries were prepared and TCR repertoires were sequenced by different laboratories using diverse techniques, in order to increase sequencing depth and limit assay-specific biases. Per donor, leukapheresis produced somewhere between about 0.9 and 9.5 billion PBMCs. The paper's findings and limits, for the study overall: Pairwise subsampling led to the expectation that sequencing depth would affect the degree of clonotype sharing among donors. The small number of donors limited the genetic and exposure-history diversity represented. Only blood was sampled, and tissue TCR repertoires likely differ from those in blood.

Using the deep immunoSEQ assay, TCR CDR3 regions were amplified from genomic DNA by multiplex PCR. Extracted genomic DNA from each cell subset was spread evenly across all wells of several immunoSEQ 96-well plates, with each plate serving as a replicate. Each replicate PCR for unsorted PBMC received 250 to 300 ng genomic DNA, equal to about 30,000 T cell genomes. Genomic DNA from unsorted PBMC was sequenced over ten immunoSEQ deep assay plates. Purified libraries were measured with a Qubit 3.0 fluorometer, size-checked on a Bioanalyzer 2100, and measured again with the KAPA Library Quantification kit. A separate single-read 150-cycle Illumina NextSeq 550 flow cell was used to sequence each immunoSEQ 96-well plate. Concerning the study's data processing: Because the immunoSEQ output held only junctional sequences and lacked quality scores, the filtering could not match the filtering applied to full-length reads. Sequences were annotated with PyIR, a Python wrapper for IgBLAST v1.9, using IMGT germline references to assign V/J genes and CDR3. Reads were removed for weak V/J assignments (E-value above 1e-6), missing CDR3, stop codons, out-of-frame junctions, or ambiguous translated residues. A V3J clonotype was defined by an identical inferred V gene, J gene, and CDR3 amino acid sequence. Percentage overlap between repertoires was calculated by dividing the number of shared unique clonotypes by the size of the smaller repertoire. Three approaches were used to assess repertoire richness: RTK rarefaction, the Chao1 estimator, and Recon v2.1 estimates of unobserved clonotypes. This immuneACCESS table, as held by TCRdb, lists in-frame sequences with V and J called but not all clones. Of the missing ones, under half trace to an unresolved V gene in checked studies; the others have no known cause. The V and J calls and clone size are taken from that table; D and trimming were inferred from the DNA. This sample comprises hundreds of thousands of clones, just over 75% of them detected only once. The ten largest account for more than 10% of the sample.

With regard to this clone: The specificity of this receptor is unknown. No clone much larger than this one lies a single base away; base qualities are absent.

The donors were healthy, HIV-negative adults with no recently reported acute infections or vaccinations. Every donor was a Caucasian adult living in Nashville, Tennessee, USA. For unsorted samples, 90 million to 95 million PBMCs were counted, and genomic DNA was extracted using the QIAamp DNA Blood Mini kit. Blood was collected by leukapheresis, and PBMCs were isolated by Ficoll-Histopaque density gradient centrifugation and then cryopreserved in liquid nitrogen vapor phase. For this chain, trimming is 0 bases at the V end and 3 bases at the J end, and the number of junction bases without a gene match is 17. The CDR3 covers 20 residues, taking in both the cysteine and the phenylalanine. Here the CDR3 DNA is all that survives: 60 bases in frame from base 1.

Material: PBMCs. The TCR was taken from a woman in her 40s in good health. Some clones in this sample may be carry-over from other donors' samples. This chain is built from TRBV5-3 and TRBJ2-3; 9 of the junction bases match TRBD1. TRBV5-3 is labeled an ORF, and its function is uncertain. CDR3 loop: CARSLEGQGFGVMRTDTQYF. The sequenced DNA: TGTGCCAGAAGCTTGGAGGGACAGGGTTTTGGGGTGATGAGAACAGATACGCAGTATTTT.